The 28 T cell receptor beta chains in this list originate from one sample, sequenced in a study of spatial heterogeneity in lung cancer. Time point noted: sample taken at primary tumor resection. Tumor, nontumor lung or frozen PBMC supplied whole RNA that was sequenced unsorted. TCRdb re-derived calls from the 5' RACE reads in MiXCR, one entry per CDR3 protein. The repertoire includes tens of thousands of distinct CDR3 sequences, 10% to 15% of them detected once, and roughly 4.5% sits in the top ten. The sample was PBMCs, taken at surgery. The receptors come from a male donor with early-stage non-small cell lung cancer.

This clonotype was seen a handful of times. The rearrangement joins TRBV29-1 to TRBJ1-5, with 10 bases lining up with TRBD1. The CDR3 runs 14 residues. J gave up 7 bases and V 6 bases, and 9 bases lay outside the gene matches. Germline V CDR1 and CDR2: SQVTM, ANQGSEA. The CDR3 sequence is CSVAPGTGEQPQHF. The CDR3 region has the DNA TGCAGCGTCGCCCCCGGGACAGGGGAACAGCCCCAGCATTTT.

V gene TRBV3-1 combines with J gene TRBJ2-7; D perhaps matches TRBD1 (6 bases). Germline-derived CDR1 and CDR2 are LGHDT and YNNKEL (reference sequence). The CDR3 loop spans 13 amino acids. Trimming stripped 3 bases from V and 6 bases from J, with 12 bases between. The CDR3 bases are TGTGCCAGCAGCCATCAGGGGTATGGCGAGCAGTACTTC. This sequence encodes CASSHQGYGEQYF.

This clonotype came up a few times. The chain has TRBV4-1 and TRBJ2-7; TRBD2 matches at 8 bases. From germline, CDR1 is MGHRA and CDR2 YSYEKL. The CDR3 spans 14 residues. Unmatched junction bases numbered 13, after V lost 9 bases and J lost 6 bases. The CDR3 spells CASTPGPTSGEQYF. The CDR3 DNA reads TGCGCCAGTACCCCGGGCCCAACTAGCGGCGAGCAGTACTTC.

In its sample, this clonotype was seen many times. The chain employs TRBV29-1 and TRBJ1-1; D call uncertain. The CDR3 runs to 11 residues. V dropped 4 bases and J dropped 1 base, with 4 bases sitting between them. The V gene's germline CDR1 is SQVTM and CDR2 ANQGSEA. The CDR3 sequence: CSVAENTEAFF. CDR3 in DNA: TGCAGCGTTGCAGAGAACACTGAAGCTTTCTTT. Supplemented by reference TRBV29-1 and TRBJ1-1, the full variable domain reads SAVISQKPSRDICQRGTSLTIQCQVDSQVTMMFWYRQQPGQSLTLIATANQGSEATYESGFVIDKFPISRPNLTFSTLTVSNMSPEDSSIYLCSVAENTEAFFGQGTRLTVV.

This clonotype was seen many times. The J gene is TRBJ1-5, the V gene TRBV20-1, with D unclear. Trimming stripped 0 bases from V and 0 bases from J, with 15 bases between. The CDR3 spans 17 residues. From germline, CDR1 is DFQATT and CDR2 SNEGSKA (reference sequence). Here the CDR3 DNA reads TGCAGTGCTAGAGATCGCCCCGGAGTTGATAGCAATCAGCCCCAGCATTTT. This sequence encodes CSARDRPGVDSNQPQHF.

The table lists this clonotype with a few counts. This sequence joins TRBV7-9 and TRBJ2-5, with TRBD1 as a possible D gene (6 bases). Germline values: CDR1 SEHNR, CDR2 FQNEAQ (reference sequence). The V gene lost 3 bases and the J gene lost 0 bases, with 8 bases spanning the gap. The CDR3 sequence is 14 residues long. The CDR3 loop reads CASSFSGDQETQYF. As DNA, the CDR3 is TGTGCCAGCAGCTTTTCAGGGGACCAAGAGACCCAGTACTTC. The whole variable domain, filled in from reference TRBV7-9 and TRBJ2-5, reads DTGVSQNPRHKITKRGQNVTFRCDPISEHNRLYWYRQTLGQGPEFLTYFQNEAQLEKSRLLSDRFSAERPKGSFSTLEIQRTEQGDSAMYLCASSFSGDQETQYFGPGTRLLVL.

The J gene is TRBJ2-3, the V gene TRBV30; TRBD2 might be the D (5 bases). Germline V CDR1 and CDR2: GTSNPN, SVGIG (reference sequence). This CDR3 contains 14 residues. The V gene lost 3 bases and the J gene lost 4 bases, with 14 bases spanning the gap. In nucleotides, the CDR3 is TGTGCCTGGAGCCTGGTAGGGCGGGCAGATACGCAGTATTTT. It translates to CAWSLVGRADTQYF.

The V call is TRBV29-1, the J call TRBJ2-7; D gene unclear. Trimming stripped 4 bases from V and 2 bases from J, with 15 bases between. The CDR3 sequence is 14 residues long. From germline, CDR1 is SQVTM and CDR2 ANQGSEA. In nucleotides, the CDR3 is TGCAGCGTTGGGAATGGACGGCCAACCTACGAGCAGTACTTC. As protein: CSVGNGRPTYEQYF.

CDR3 residues: CASSLGAGWQETQYF. Written as DNA, the CDR3 is TGTGCCAGCAGCTTAGGAGCAGGGTGGCAAGAGACCCAGTACTTC. The rearrangement links TRBV11-2 to TRBJ2-5, with D possibly matching TRBD1 (5 bases). Deletions cut 1 base from V and 2 bases from J, with 11 bases between. This CDR3 is 15 amino acids long. From germline, CDR1 is SGHAT and CDR2 FQNNGV.

This clonotype has a count of ten or more. The chain uses TRBV27 and TRBJ2-3; TRBD2 is a possible D gene (6 bases). The CDR3 contains 15 residues. Germline values: CDR1 MNHEY, CDR2 SMNVEV (reference sequence). Trimming shortened V by 7 bases and J by 2 bases, and 16 bases separated the two germline ends. The CDR3, as DNA: TGTGCCAGCAAAGGAGGCGGGACTCACACAGATACGCAGTATTTT. It translates to CASKGGGTHTDTQYF.

This clonotype showed up just a few times. This rearrangement joins TRBV10-3 to TRBJ1-6, with TRBD1 identical over 7 bases. The V gene's germline CDR1 is ENHRY and CDR2 SYGVKD. After removal of 6 bases from V and 7 bases from J, the junction contained 0 bases not matched to a gene. The CDR3 consists of 12 residues. CDR3 bases: TGTGCCATCAGGGGACAGAATTCACCCCTCCACTTT. It is translated as CAIRGQNSPLHF.

The rearrangement joins TRBV20-1 to TRBJ2-2, with D possibly TRBD2 on 7 matching bases. The CDR3 totals 15 residues. Trimming pared 6 bases from V and 4 bases from J, leaving 18 bases between. Germline-derived CDR1 and CDR2 are DFQATT and SNEGSKA (reference sequence). CDR3: CSARRGGLGTGELFF. DNA of the CDR3: TGCAGTGCCAGAAGGGGGGGTCTTGGCACCGGGGAGCTGTTTTTT.

In its sample, this clonotype was seen many times. V is TRBV19 and J is TRBJ1-1; 9 bases map to TRBD1. The V and J ends lost 3 bases and 2 bases, in that order; junction bases with no gene match: 10. Per germline, CDR1 LNHDA and CDR2 SQIVND (reference sequence). The CDR3 is 17 amino acids. The DNA for the CDR3 is TGTGCCAGTAGTATGGGCCCGGGACAGGGTTTAAACACTGAAGCTTTCTTT. Translating gives CASSMGPGQGLNTEAFF.

This clonotype has at least ten counts. The chain joins TRBV28 to TRBJ1-1; D is unresolved. Germline assignment: CDR1 MDHEN and CDR2 SYDVKM. The CDR3 is 12 amino acids. The V and J ends lost 4 bases and 2 bases respectively, with 5 bases between them. The CDR3 spells CASSSVNTEAFF. For the CDR3, the DNA is TGTGCCAGCAGTTCAGTAAACACTGAAGCTTTCTTT.

This clonotype has at least ten counts. The chain links TRBV14 to TRBJ1-1, with D maybe TRBD1 (5 bases). The CDR3 runs 13 residues. From germline, CDR1 is SGHDN and CDR2 FVKESK. Deletions cut 0 bases from V and 3 bases from J, with 5 bases between. CDR3 residues: CASSQDRDTEAFF. CDR3 DNA: TGTGCCAGCAGCCAAGACAGGGACACTGAAGCTTTCTTT.

This sequence joins TRBV29-1 and TRBJ1-1; D remains ambiguous. Germline assignment: CDR1 SQVTM and CDR2 ANQGSEA. The CDR3 runs to 14 residues. V lost 1 base and J lost 1, with 10 bases in between. CDR3: CSVEAQKGNTEAFF. In DNA, the CDR3 is TGCAGCGTTGAAGCTCAGAAGGGGAACACTGAAGCTTTCTTT.

This clonotype was recorded at least ten times. The V call is TRBV7-2, the J call TRBJ1-5, with TRBD1 identical over 9 bases. CDR3 length equals 15 residues. CDR1 and CDR2 from the germline V gene are SGHTA and FQGNSA. The junction had 6 bases not matched to a gene; V was cut back by 5 bases and J by 4 bases. CDR3 sequence (DNA): TGTGCCAGCAGCCCACACAGGGGGCCTAATCAGCCCCAGCATTTT. This sequence encodes CASSPHRGPNQPQHF.

DNA for the CDR3: TGTGCCAGCAGTTTAGGGGACGGGGGAAGACCCCAGCATTTT. Amino acids: CASSLGDGGRPQHF. The chain links TRBV12-3 or TRBV12-4 to TRBJ1-5; possible D gene TRBD1, 5 bases. The CDR3 has 14 residues. With 1 base removed from V and 10 bases from J, the gap between germline ends came to 14 bases.

The table lists this clonotype with many counts. The rearrangement joins TRBV5-4 to TRBJ2-5, with D perhaps assigned TRBD1 or TRBD2 (6 bases each). This CDR3 spans 15 amino acids. Deletions cut 4 bases from V and 4 bases from J, with 17 bases between. The germline gives CDR1 SGHNT, CDR2 YYREEE (reference sequence). Written as DNA, the CDR3 is TGTGCCAGCAGCCGTACAGGGCGGGGAGGAGAGACCCAGTACTTC. As protein: CASSRTGRGGETQYF.

This clonotype has a handful of counts. The chain carries TRBV7-2 and TRBJ2-1; 14 positions match TRBD2. The CDR3 has 16 residues. J lost 7 bases, V lost 5 bases, and 7 bases had no gene match. In germline, CDR1 is SGHTA, CDR2 FQGNSA. The CDR3 DNA follows: TGTGCCAGCAGCCCCACCGGGACTAGCGGGAGTAATGAGCAGTTCTTC. Protein sequence: CASSPTGTSGSNEQFF.

This clonotype was recorded a few times. The gene calls are TRBV29-1 and TRBJ2-3; a weak D match, TRBD2 (5 bases). This CDR3 spans 12 amino acids. Trimming took off 7 bases at V and 2 bases at J, with 10 bases between the two ends. CDR1 is SQVTM and CDR2 is ANQGSEA in the germline V gene. As DNA, the CDR3 is TGCAGCGCCGCCCGGGACACAGATACGCAGTATTTT. Its protein product is CSAARDTDTQYF.

This clonotype was detected only a few times. The chain combines TRBV30 with TRBJ1-3, with TRBD1 as a possible D gene (5 bases). Germline V gives CDR1 GTSNPN, CDR2 SVGIG (reference sequence). V lost 0 bases, J lost 8 bases, and 14 bases lay in between. CDR3 size: 14 residues. The CDR3 coding sequence is TGTGCCTGGAGTGTACTTGAAGGGGCCGACACCATATATTTT. Translated: CAWSVLEGADTIYF.

The sample holds many counts of this clonotype. The DNA for the CDR3 is TGTGCCAGCAGCCTAGGAGGCGCCTCCTACGAGCAGTACTTC. Its protein is CASSLGGASYEQYF. The chain combines TRBV3-1 with TRBJ2-7; tentatively, D is TRBD2 (5 bases). Germline loops: CDR1 LGHDT, CDR2 YNNKEL (reference sequence). The CDR3 runs to 14 residues. V was shortened by 4 bases and J by 0 bases, with 10 bases between the two germline ends.

Only a few counts were recorded for this clonotype. This chain uses TRBV12-3 or TRBV12-4 with TRBJ1-5, with 9 bases lining up with TRBD1. The CDR3 totals 15 residues. V was clipped by 4 bases and J by 4 bases; unmatched bases: 5. As DNA, the CDR3 is TGTGCCAGCAGTTCCGGGACAGGGACAAATCAGCCCCAGCATTTT. It encodes CASSSGTGTNQPQHF.

In its sample, this clonotype was seen a few times. The chain combines TRBV14 with TRBJ2-7; a weak D match, TRBD2 (6 bases). The CDR3 has 17 amino acids. The V and J ends lost 0 bases and 1 base respectively, with 16 bases between them. Germline CDR1 SGHDN, CDR2 FVKESK. CDR3 nucleotide sequence: TGTGCCAGCAGCCAAGATGGGGGACGGGACTTTTCCTACGAGCAGTACTTC. The encoded protein is CASSQDGGRDFSYEQYF.

This clonotype has a count of ten or more. The V and J genes are TRBV10-2 and TRBJ2-5; 9 positions agree with TRBD2. With V trimmed by 3 bases and J by 1 base, 9 bases remained unmatched. This CDR3 contains 17 residues. The germline gives CDR1 WSHSY, CDR2 SAAADI. The DNA for the CDR3 is TGCGCCAGCAGTGACCTCCTTAGCGGGGGCCCCCAAGAGACCCAGTACTTC. Amino acids: CASSDLLSGGPQETQYF.

CDR3 in DNA: TGTGCCAGCAAACCACAGGGCATCGGAGAAAAACTGTTTTTT. Translating gives CASKPQGIGEKLFF. The chain carries TRBV6-1 and TRBJ1-4, with D perhaps TRBD1 (6 bases). Germline V gives CDR1 MNHNS, CDR2 SASEGT. V was trimmed by 7 bases and J by 8 bases, leaving 17 bases between them. The CDR3 has 14 amino acids.

This clonotype was counted a few times. This sequence joins TRBV7-6 and TRBJ2-5; 9 bases line up with TRBD2. The CDR3 spans 16 residues. The V gene's germline CDR1 is SGHVS and CDR2 FNYEAQ. V lost 0 bases to trimming and J lost 2 bases; unmatched junction nucleotides: 4. CDR3 nucleotides: TGTGCCAGCAGCTTAGCAACTAGCGGGCCACAAGAGACCCAGTACTTC. It yields the protein CASSLATSGPQETQYF.